A selection of T cell receptor beta chains follows, all from one sample in a study of T cell repertoires in aging, cancer and after chemotherapy. MiXCR was run by TCRdb on the multiplex PCR reads, yielding one entry per CDR3 protein. Of approximately 3,300 distinct CDR3 sequences detected, less than 45% appear once; the ten largest clones hold 2.5% to 4%. Sequenced sample: blood. Every receptor here comes from a human donor with a solid tumor. CDR3s leave out the opening cysteine and the closing phenylalanine or tryptophan. A D gene is named only where the DNA matches it firmly.

v_gene	d_gene	j_gene	CDR3aa
TRBV29-1	TRBD2	TRBJ2-5	SAKEGRAAGETQY
TRBV29-1	.	TRBJ1-2	SVDRLAPSNYGYT
TRBV7-2	TRBD1	TRBJ1-6	ASSLGTGPPLH
TRBV12-3/TRBV12-4	TRBD1	TRBJ1-1	ASSRRDRASEAF
TRBV12-3/TRBV12-4	.	TRBJ1-1	ASSYTGNTKAF
TRBV20-1	TRBD1	TRBJ2-7	SAGQGAREQY
TRBV5-1	.	TRBJ2-7	ASSLDEQY
TRBV15	.	TRBJ2-7	ATSRERAGDREQY
TRBV19	.	TRBJ1-2	ASSIQDRYGYT
TRBV12-3/TRBV12-4	.	TRBJ2-1	ASRPGSAYNEQF
TRBV30	.	TRBJ1-6	ASSGPFNSPLH
TRBV6-6	TRBD1	TRBJ2-5	ASIKGGQEQETQY
TRBV6-1	.	TRBJ2-3	ASSDASVGTQY
TRBV29-1	TRBD2	TRBJ2-3	SVPGLASSTDTQY
TRBV20-1	.	TRBJ2-5	SAREDLEETQY
TRBV7-2	.	TRBJ2-2	ASSLAAQEIWPGELF
TRBV20-1	TRBD2	TRBJ2-3	SASWREGGTDTQY
TRBV6-2/TRBV6-3	.	TRBJ2-5	ASNFNEKTQY
TRBV19	TRBD1	TRBJ2-7	ASSRDSATYEQY
TRBV12-3/TRBV12-4	TRBD1	TRBJ1-5	ASSLTGGGQPQH
TRBV6-5	.	TRBJ1-2	ASSLRRSWGYT
TRBV5-6	TRBD1	TRBJ2-3	ASSLPGQGAEDTQY
TRBV7-2	.	TRBJ2-5	ASSLVGGQKTQY
TRBV7-2	.	TRBJ2-3	ASSLVGVTDTQY
TRBV6-5	.	TRBJ1-2	ASSYSANYGYT
TRBV19	.	TRBJ1-4	ASTLDRFVEKLF